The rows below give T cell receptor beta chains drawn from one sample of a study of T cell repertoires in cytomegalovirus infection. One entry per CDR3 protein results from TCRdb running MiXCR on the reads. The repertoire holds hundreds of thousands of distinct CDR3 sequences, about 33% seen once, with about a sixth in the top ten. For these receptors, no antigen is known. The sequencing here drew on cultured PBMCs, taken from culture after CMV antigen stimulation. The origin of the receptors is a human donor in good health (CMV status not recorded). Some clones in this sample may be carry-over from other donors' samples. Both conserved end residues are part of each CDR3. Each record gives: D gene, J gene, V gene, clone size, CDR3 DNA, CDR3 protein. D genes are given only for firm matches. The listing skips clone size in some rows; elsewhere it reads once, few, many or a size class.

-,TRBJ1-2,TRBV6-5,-,TGTGCCAGCAGTTACGGGACATACAATGGCTACACCTTC,CASSYGTYNGYTF
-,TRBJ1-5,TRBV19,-,TGTGCCAGTAGTATTGAGACAGCAAGCAATCAGCCCCAGCATTTT,CASSIETASNQPQHF
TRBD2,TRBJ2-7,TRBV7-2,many,TGTGCCAGCAGCCCCGGGGCGGGGGGTAATTGGGTCTACGAGCAGTACTTC,CASSPGAGGNWVYEQYF
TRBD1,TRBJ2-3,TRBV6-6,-,TGTGCCAGCAGCGAGGGACAGGGGAACACAGATACGCAGTATTTT,CASSEGQGNTDTQYF
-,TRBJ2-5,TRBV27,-,-,CASSLGTGGKTQYF
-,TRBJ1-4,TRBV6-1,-,TGTGCCAGCAGCGCCAACGACCTCGGGACACTTCTGTTTTTT,CASSANDLGTLLFF
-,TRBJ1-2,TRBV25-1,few,TGTGCCAGCAAGGGACCTGGCTATGGCTACACCTTC,CASKGPGYGYTF
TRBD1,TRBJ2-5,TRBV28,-,TGTGCCAGCAGTCGGCAGGGGGCCCAAGAGACCCAGTACTTC,CASSRQGAQETQYF
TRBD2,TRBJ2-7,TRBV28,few,TGTGCCAGCAGTTCCCCGGGACTAGCGGGAAGCGAGCAGTACTTC,CASSSPGLAGSEQYF
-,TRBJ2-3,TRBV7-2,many,TGTGCCAGCAGCTTACGGCTAGCATCGGATACGCAGTATTTT,CASSLRLASDTQYF
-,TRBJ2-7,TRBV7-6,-,TGTGCCAGCAGCTTAGACAGCCCCACCTACGAGCAGTACTTC,CASSLDSPTYEQYF
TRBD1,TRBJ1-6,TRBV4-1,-,TGCGCCAGCAGCCAAGTACAGGGGAGCGGTTCACCCCTCCACTTT,CASSQVQGSGSPLHF
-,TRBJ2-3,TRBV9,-,TGTGCCAGCAGCCCTACCTTCGGGCAAACAGATACGCAGTATTTT,CASSPTFGQTDTQYF
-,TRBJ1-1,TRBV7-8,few,TGTGCCAGCAGCTTTCAGGGCTCCACTGAAGCTTTCTTT,CASSFQGSTEAFF
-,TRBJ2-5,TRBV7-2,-,TGTGCCAGCAGCTTAGTGGGGATACCCATAGGAGACCAAGAGACCCAGTACTTC,CASSLVGIPIGDQETQYF
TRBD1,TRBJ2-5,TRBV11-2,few,TGTGCCAGCAGTCGTACAGGGGGCGCACTGGAGACCCAGTACTTC,CASSRTGGALETQYF
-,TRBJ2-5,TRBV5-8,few,TGTGCCAGCAGCTTGGCCCAGCAAGAGACCCAGTACTTC,CASSLAQQETQYF
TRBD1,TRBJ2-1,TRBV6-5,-,TGTGCCAGCAGTTACTCGATCACCGGGACAGGGGCTTACAATGAGCAGTTCTTC,CASSYSITGTGAYNEQFF
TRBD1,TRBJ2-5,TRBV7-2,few,TGTGCCAGCCTAGTCCGCGGGACAGGACAAGAGACCCAGTACTTC,CASLVRGTGQETQYF
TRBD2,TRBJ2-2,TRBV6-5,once,TGTGCCAGCAGCACCCGGACTAGCCGGGTCACCGGGGAGCTGTTTTTT,CASSTRTSRVTGELFF
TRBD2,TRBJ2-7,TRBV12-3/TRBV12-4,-,TGTGCCAGCAGGAGTAGCGGGAGGGCCTCCGAGCAGTACTTC,CASRSSGRASEQYF
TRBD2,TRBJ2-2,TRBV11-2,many,TGTGCCAGCAGCCGGACTAGCGGGAGGGCCACCGGGGAGCTGTTTTTT,CASSRTSGRATGELFF
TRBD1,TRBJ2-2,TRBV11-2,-,TGTGCCAGCAGCCTAACCGGGACAGGGCCGTCCGGGGAGCTGTTTTTT,CASSLTGTGPSGELFF
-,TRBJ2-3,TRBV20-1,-,TGCAGTACGAGGGACCGAAGCACAGATACGCAGTATTTT,CSTRDRSTDTQYF
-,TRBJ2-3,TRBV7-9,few,TGTGCCAGCAGCCGTTTGATCTCTGGGGAAGATACGCAGTATTTT,CASSRLISGEDTQYF
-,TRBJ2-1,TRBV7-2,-,TGTGCCAGCAGCTTACCGCCGGTGGGAGTCAATGAGCAGTTCTTC,CASSLPPVGVNEQFF
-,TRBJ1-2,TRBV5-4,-,TGTGCCAGCAGCCCCATGGGTGTTGGATATGGCTACACCTTC,CASSPMGVGYGYTF
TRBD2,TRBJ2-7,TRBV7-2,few,TGTGCCAGCAGCTTACTAGCGGGAGTGGGCGAGCAGTACTTC,CASSLLAGVGEQYF
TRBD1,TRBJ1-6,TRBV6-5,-,TGTGCCAGCACCACTAGGGACAGTCTGCGTTCACCCCTCCACTTT,CASTTRDSLRSPLHF
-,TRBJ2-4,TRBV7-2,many,TGTGCCAGCAGCTTAGACGGGGGCTCTAGGAACATTCAGTACTTC,CASSLDGGSRNIQYF
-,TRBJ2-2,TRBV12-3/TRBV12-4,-,TGTGCCAGCTGCGTGGCAGGGGAATCCGGGGAGCTGTTTTTT,CASCVAGESGELFF
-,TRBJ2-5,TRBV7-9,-,TGTGCCAGCAGCGACAGGTGGTCCCAAGAGACCCAGTACTTC,CASSDRWSQETQYF
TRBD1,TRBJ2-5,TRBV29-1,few,TGCAGCGTTGGGGGCGGGACAGGGGTCGTTCAAGAGACCCAGTACTTC,CSVGGGTGVVQETQYF
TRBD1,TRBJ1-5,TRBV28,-,TGTGCCAGCAGGGGGGGACAGAACTATCAGCCCCAGCATTTT,CASRGGQNYQPQHF
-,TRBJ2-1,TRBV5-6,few,TGTGCCAGCAGCCAGGGGGGGGTAACGCACAATGAGCAGTTCTTC,CASSQGGVTHNEQFF
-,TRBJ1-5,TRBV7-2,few,TGTGCCAGCAGCTTACAGGTGGAAATAACTAGCAATCAGCCCCAGCATTTT,CASSLQVEITSNQPQHF
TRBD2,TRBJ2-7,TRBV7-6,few,TGTGCCGTCCAGGATACTAGCGGGAGGAGGTTCTACGAGCAGTACTTC,CAVQDTSGRRFYEQYF
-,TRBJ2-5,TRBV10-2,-,TGCGCCAGCAGTGACCTACCTGACGGGACCCAGTACTTC,CASSDLPDGTQYF
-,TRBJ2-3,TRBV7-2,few,TGTGCCAGCAGCTTGGTGGAGGATACGCAGTATTTT,CASSLVEDTQYF
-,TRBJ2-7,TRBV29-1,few,TGCAGCGTTGCTTCTAGGGACGAGCAGTACTTC,CSVASRDEQYF
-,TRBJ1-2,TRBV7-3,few,TGTGCCAGCAGCTTACGAACCGACGCGTATGGCTACACCTTC,CASSLRTDAYGYTF
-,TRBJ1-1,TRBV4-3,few,TGCGCCAGCAGCCAAGAATTTATCGGGCGATATCCCCCGAACACTGAAGCTTTCTTT,CASSQEFIGRYPPNTEAFF
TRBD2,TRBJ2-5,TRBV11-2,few,TGTGCCAGCAGCCCCCACGGGAGGGGAGAGACCCAGTACTTC,CASSPHGRGETQYF
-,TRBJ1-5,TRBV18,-,TGTGCCAGCTCACCAGGCAGGGATAATCAGCCCCAGCATTTT,CASSPGRDNQPQHF
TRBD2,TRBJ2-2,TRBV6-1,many,TGTGCCAGCAGTGAATTCGCGGGAGGAACGAACACCGGGGAGCTGTTTTTT,CASSEFAGGTNTGELFF
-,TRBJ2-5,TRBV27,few,TGTGCCAGCAGACCGGGACTGCCATCCGAGACCCAGTACTTC,CASRPGLPSETQYF